This T cell receptor (beta chain) was identified in a study of yellow fever vaccine responses in identical twins. Broader study findings: The authors reported partly convergent, partly personalized vaccine responses in identical twins.

Comments on this clonotype: What it binds is unknown.

Trimming at V came to 0 bases and at J to 4 bases, leaving 3 bases not matched to a gene. The CDR3 is made up of 18 amino acids. Germline assignment: CDR1 LGHNA and CDR2 YNFKEQ. TCRdb re-analysed the RT-PCR reads in MiXCR, keeping a single row per CDR3 protein. The sample lists 3,500 to 4,500 distinct CDR3 sequences, 90% occurring once. The sequence was collected from a woman under 30 who received the yellow fever vaccine. This chain links TRBV4-2 with TRBJ2-1; 16 bases map to TRBD2. The sample was T cells from blood (PBMCs), unsorted or a sorted subset (not recorded which), taken before or after yellow fever vaccination (not recorded which). DNA of the CDR3: TGTGCCAGCAGCCAAGAGGGGACTAGCGGGGGGGCATACAATGAGCAGTTCTTC. Its translation: CASSQEGTSGGAYNEQFF.